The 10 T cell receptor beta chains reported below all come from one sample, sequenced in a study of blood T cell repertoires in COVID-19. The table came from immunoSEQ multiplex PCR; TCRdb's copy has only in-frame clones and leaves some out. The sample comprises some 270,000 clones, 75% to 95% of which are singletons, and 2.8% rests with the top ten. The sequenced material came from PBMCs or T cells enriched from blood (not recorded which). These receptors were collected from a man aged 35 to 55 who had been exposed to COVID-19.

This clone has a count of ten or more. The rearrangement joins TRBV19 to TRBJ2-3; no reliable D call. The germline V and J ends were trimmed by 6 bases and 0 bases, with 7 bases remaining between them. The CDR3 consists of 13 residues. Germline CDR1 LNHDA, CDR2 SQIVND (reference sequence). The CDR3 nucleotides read TGTGCCAGTAGCGTACTTAGCACAGATACGCAGTATTTT. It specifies CASSVLSTDTQYF. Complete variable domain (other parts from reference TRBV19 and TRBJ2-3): DGGITQSPKYLFRKEGQNVTLSCEQNLNHDAMYWYRQDPGQGLRLIYYSQIVNDFQKGDIAEGYSVSREKKESFPLTVTSAQKNPTAFYLCASSVLSTDTQYFGPGTRLTVL.

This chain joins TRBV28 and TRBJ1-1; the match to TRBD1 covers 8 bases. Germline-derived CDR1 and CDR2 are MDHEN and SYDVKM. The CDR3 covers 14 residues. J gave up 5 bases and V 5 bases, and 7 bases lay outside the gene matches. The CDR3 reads CASSDYRGTTEAFF. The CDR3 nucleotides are TGTGCCAGCAGTGATTACAGGGGGACGACTGAAGCTTTCTTT.

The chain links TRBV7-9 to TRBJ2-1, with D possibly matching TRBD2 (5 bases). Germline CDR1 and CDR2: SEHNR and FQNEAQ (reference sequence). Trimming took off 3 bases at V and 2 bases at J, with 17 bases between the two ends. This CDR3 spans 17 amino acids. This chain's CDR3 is CASSLGRRESPYNEQFF. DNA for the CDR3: TGTGCCAGCAGCTTGGGTAGACGGGAAAGTCCCTACAATGAGCAGTTCTTC.

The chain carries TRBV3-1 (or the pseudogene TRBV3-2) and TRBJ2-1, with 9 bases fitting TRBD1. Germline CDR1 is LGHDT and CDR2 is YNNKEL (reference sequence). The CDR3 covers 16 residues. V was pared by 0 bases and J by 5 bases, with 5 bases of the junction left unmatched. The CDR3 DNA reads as TGTGCCAGCAGCCAAGATTCGAGACAGGGGGACAATGAGCAGTTCTTC. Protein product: CASSQDSRQGDNEQFF.

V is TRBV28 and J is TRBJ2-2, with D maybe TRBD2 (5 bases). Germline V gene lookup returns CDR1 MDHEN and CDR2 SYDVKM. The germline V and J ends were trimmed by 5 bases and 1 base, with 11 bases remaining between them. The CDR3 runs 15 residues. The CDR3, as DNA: TGTGCCAGCAGTCTGACCCGGGAGAACACCGGGGAGCTGTTTTTT. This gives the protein CASSLTRENTGELFF.

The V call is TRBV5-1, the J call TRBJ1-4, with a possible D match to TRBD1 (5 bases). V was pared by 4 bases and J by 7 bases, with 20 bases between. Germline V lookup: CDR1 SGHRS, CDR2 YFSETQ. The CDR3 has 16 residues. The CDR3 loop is CASSRDFLGMAEKLFF. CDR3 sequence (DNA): TGCGCCAGCAGCAGGGACTTTTTAGGAATGGCTGAAAAACTGTTTTTT.

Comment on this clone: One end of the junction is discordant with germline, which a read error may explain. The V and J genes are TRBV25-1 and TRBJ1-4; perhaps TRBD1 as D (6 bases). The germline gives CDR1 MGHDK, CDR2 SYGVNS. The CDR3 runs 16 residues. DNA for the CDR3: TGTGCCAGCGGTGATCAGGGGCCGGCAACTAATGAAAAACTGTTTTTT. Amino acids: CASGDQGPATNEKLFF.

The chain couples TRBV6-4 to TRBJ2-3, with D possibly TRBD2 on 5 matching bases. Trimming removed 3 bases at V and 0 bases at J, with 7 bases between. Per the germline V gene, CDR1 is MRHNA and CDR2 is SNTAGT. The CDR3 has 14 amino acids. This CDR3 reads CASSDRGSTDTQYF. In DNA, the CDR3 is TGTGCCAGCAGTGATCGCGGGAGCACAGATACGCAGTATTTT.

The CDR3 loop reads CASQTLGANTGELFF. The CDR3 DNA follows: TGTGCCAGCCAAACCCTAGGGGCGAACACCGGGGAGCTGTTTTTT. The rearrangement joins TRBV11-2 to TRBJ2-2; D might be TRBD1 (5 bases). From germline, CDR1 is SGHAT and CDR2 FQNNGV. The CDR3 runs 15 residues. Trimming shortened V by 8 bases and J by 0 bases, and 13 bases separated the two germline ends.

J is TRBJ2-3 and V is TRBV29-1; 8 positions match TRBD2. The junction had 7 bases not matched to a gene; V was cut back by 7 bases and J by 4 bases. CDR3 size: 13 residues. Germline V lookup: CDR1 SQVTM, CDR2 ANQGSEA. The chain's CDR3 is CSADGGVSDTQYF. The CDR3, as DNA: TGCAGCGCCGACGGGGGGGTGTCAGATACGCAGTATTTT.